The 23 T cell receptor beta chains in this list originate from one sample, sequenced in a study of glioma-infiltrating T cells after dendritic cell vaccination. Only in-frame clones appear in the TCRdb table, and some are missing; sequencing was by immunoSEQ multiplex PCR. The sample has fewer than 45,000 clones, almost 85% seen once. The source material was blood, sampled before dendritic cell vaccination. These TCRs come from a human donor with glioblastoma.

The CDR3 region has the DNA TGCGCCAGCAGCCTCGGCCAGGGGACGTACGAGCAGTACTTC. Translating it yields CASSLGQGTYEQYF. The rearrangement links TRBV4-3 to TRBJ2-7; possibly TRBD1 for D (6 bases). Germline V gene data show CDR1 as LGHNA and CDR2 as YSLEER. Trimming took 4 bases from V and 4 from J, leaving 14 bases between them. The CDR3 is 14 amino acids.

The V call is TRBV4-2, the J call TRBJ1-2, with 7 bases identical to TRBD1. Germline trimming cut 1 base from V and 2 bases from J; bases unmatched to any gene: 4. The CDR3 sequence is 15 residues long. The germline gives CDR1 LGHNA, CDR2 YNFKEQ. CDR3 in amino acids: CASSQVAGGNYGYTF. Written as DNA, the CDR3 is TGTGCCAGCAGCCAAGTAGCAGGGGGGAACTATGGCTACACCTTC.

The chain couples TRBV2 to TRBJ2-2; 11 bases match TRBD1. Trimming removed 6 bases from V and 2 bases from J; junction bases left unmatched: 2. The germline V gene encodes CDR1 SNHLY and CDR2 FYNNEI. The CDR3 loop spans 15 amino acids. CDR3 nucleotides: TGTGCCAGCAGGGGGACAGGGGGTAACACCGGGGAGCTGTTTTTT. Translating it yields CASRGTGGNTGELFF. The full variable domain, completed using reference TRBV2 and TRBJ2-2, is EPEVTQTPSHQVTQMGQEVILRCVPISNHLYFYWYRQILGQKVEFLVSFYNNEISEKSEIFDDQFSVERPDGSNFTLKIRSTKLEDSAMYFCASRGTGGNTGELFFGEGSRLTVL.

This chain joins TRBV6-5 and TRBJ1-1, with 8 bases lining up with TRBD1. CDR1 is MNHEY and CDR2 is SVGAGI in the germline V gene. Losses at the gene ends were 10 bases for V and 5 bases for J; bases not matched to a gene: 9. The CDR3 is 13 residues long. This CDR3 is CATTGGGETEAFF. The CDR3 nucleotides are TGTGCCACCACAGGGGGGGGTGAGACTGAAGCTTTCTTT.

This chain links TRBV27 with TRBJ2-7, with a weak D call TRBD2 (5 bases). Germline CDR1 and CDR2: MNHEY and SMNVEV (reference sequence). The CDR3 sequence is 13 residues long. Trimming took 5 bases from V and 4 from J, leaving 12 bases between them. The CDR3 spells CASSNGGQYEQYF. CDR3 nucleotide sequence: TGTGCCAGCAGTAACGGCGGGCAGTACGAGCAGTACTTC.

This sequence joins TRBV4-1 and TRBJ2-7, with D unclear. V was shortened by 1 base and J by 4 bases, with 20 bases between the two germline ends. The CDR3 is 17 amino acids. Germline V gene data show CDR1 as MGHRA and CDR2 as YSYEKL. CDR3 in DNA: TGCGCCAGCAGCCAAGTGTTTTCCGACATTGGGTTTTACGAGCAGTACTTC. It encodes CASSQVFSDIGFYEQYF.

V usage is TRBV5-4 and J usage is TRBJ2-2, with 11 bases identical to TRBD1. This CDR3 spans 16 amino acids. CDR1 is SGHNT and CDR2 is YYREEE in the germline V gene (reference sequence). V shed 0 bases and J 4 bases; nucleotides not matched to a gene: 2. As DNA, the CDR3 is TGTGCCAGCAGCTTGGGGACAGGGGGCATCACCGGGGAGCTGTTTTTT. This translates into CASSLGTGGITGELFF.

This clone was seen once. CDR3 in DNA: TGCGCCAGCAGCTTGGCTAGCGGCTACACAGATACGCAGTATTTT. The encoded protein is CASSLASGYTDTQYF. The chain recombines TRBV5-1 with TRBJ2-3; TRBD2 matches 7 bases. Germline V lookup: CDR1 SGHRS, CDR2 YFSETQ. The CDR3 loop spans 15 amino acids. After removal of 0 bases from V and 2 bases from J, the junction contained 3 bases not matched to a gene.

About this clone: Because it lacks the conserved phenylalanine or tryptophan at the end, this CDR3 is likely a read error. The chain couples TRBV27 to TRBJ2-7; the D gene is possibly TRBD2 (6 bases). In germline, CDR1 is MNHEY, CDR2 SMNVEV (reference sequence). V was trimmed by 3 bases and J by 2 bases, leaving 14 bases between them. The CDR3 runs to 15 residues. The CDR3 nucleotides are TGTGCCAGCAGTTTTCGGGCTAGCGAAACCTACGAGCAGTACTCC. Protein sequence: CASSFRASETYEQYS.

This chain uses TRBV9 with TRBJ2-7; 10 nucleotides line up with TRBD1. The junction had 7 bases not matched to a gene; V was cut back by 5 bases and J by 5 bases. The V gene's germline CDR1 is SGDLS and CDR2 YYNGEE. This CDR3 has 14 residues. CDR3 amino acids: CASSPGTGVDEQYF. The DNA of the CDR3 is TGTGCCAGCAGTCCCGGGACAGGGGTTGACGAGCAGTACTTC.

This chain uses TRBV23-1 with TRBJ2-1; D call uncertain. TRBV23-1 is designated an ORF whose function remains uncertain. The CDR3 contains 10 residues. Trimming took 4 bases from V and 8 from J, leaving 3 bases between them. The CDR3 DNA follows: TGCGCCAGCAGTCCTCATGAGCAGTTCTTC. Protein: CASSPHEQFF.

The chain is built from TRBV7-9 and TRBJ1-1; maybe TRBD1 (5 bases). Trimming took off 1 base at V and 4 bases at J, with 7 bases between the two ends. CDR3 length: 13 amino acids. CDR1 and CDR2 (germline): SEHNR, FQNEAQ (reference sequence). The CDR3 sequence is CASSLEGPTEAFF. Written as DNA, the CDR3 is TGTGCCAGCAGCTTAGAGGGGCCCACTGAAGCTTTCTTT.

The J gene is TRBJ1-1, the V gene TRBV12-5; D remains unclear. With 1 base removed from V and 12 bases from J, the gap between germline ends came to 9 bases. Germline V gene sequence: CDR1 LGHNT, CDR2 FRNRAP. CDR3 length: 11 amino acids. Written as DNA, the CDR3 is TGTGCTAGTGGTTTGGGGGCAGGAACTTTCTTT. It encodes CASGLGAGTFF. Full variable domain (remainder filled in from reference TRBV12-5 and TRBJ1-1): DARVTQTPRHKVTEMGQEVTMRCQPILGHNTVFWYRQTMMQGLELLAYFRNRAPLDDSGMPKDRFSAEMPDATLATLKIQPSEPRDSAVYFCASGLGAGTFFGQGTRLTVV.

In its sample, this clone was seen a few times. The genes are TRBV10-3 and TRBJ1-2, with D possibly being TRBD1 (5 bases). V lost 0 bases to trimming and J lost 0 bases, with 11 bases between them. CDR1 is ENHRY and CDR2 is SYGVKD in the germline V gene. The CDR3 runs to 16 residues. The CDR3 is CAISESMQGANYGYTF. CDR3 DNA sequence: TGTGCCATCAGTGAGTCCATGCAAGGGGCTAACTATGGCTACACCTTC.

This clone turned up a few times. The chain recombines TRBV28 with TRBJ2-5; D gene unclear. The CDR3 runs to 12 residues. Per germline, CDR1 MDHEN and CDR2 SYDVKM. Trimming shortened V by 4 bases and J by 7 bases, and 10 bases separated the two germline ends. The CDR3 DNA follows: TGTGCCAGCAGTTACGCGGTTGGGACCCAGTACTTC. Amino acid sequence: CASSYAVGTQYF. Complete variable domain (other parts from reference TRBV28 and TRBJ2-5): DVKVTQSSRYLVKRTGEKVFLECVQDMDHENMFWYRQDPGLGLRLIYFSYDVKMKEKGDIPEGYSVSREKKERFSLILESASTNQTSMYLCASSYAVGTQYFGPGTRLLVL.

This clone was observed once. The gene calls are TRBV7-2 and TRBJ1-5; 12 bases align to TRBD1. With V trimmed by 4 bases and J by 4 bases, 11 bases remained unmatched. Germline lookup yields CDR1 SGHTA and CDR2 FQGNSA. This CDR3 has 18 amino acids. CDR3 amino acids: CASSSQTGQGAGNQPQHF. As DNA, the CDR3 is TGTGCCAGCAGCTCACAAACGGGACAGGGGGCAGGGAATCAGCCCCAGCATTTT. Full variable domain (outside the CDR3, taken from reference TRBV7-2 and TRBJ1-5): GAGVSQSPSNKVTEKGKDVELRCDPISGHTALYWYRQSLGQGLEFLIYFQGNSAPDKSGLPSDRFSAERTGGSVSTLTIQRTQQEDSAVYLCASSSQTGQGAGNQPQHFGDGTRLSIL.

This chain links TRBV18 with TRBJ1-5; D unresolved. Germline V gives CDR1 KGHSH, CDR2 LQKENI. With 3 bases removed from V and 2 bases from J, the gap between germline ends came to 17 bases. The CDR3 runs 17 residues. The CDR3 nucleotides are TGTGCCAGCTCACCGACGGTCTTCCTTGAGGGCAATCAGCCCCAGCATTTT. This codes for CASSPTVFLEGNQPQHF.

CDR3 DNA: TGTGCCAGCAGCGTCCCCGGGACTTCACCAGCGGAGACCCAGTACTTC. It is translated as CASSVPGTSPAETQYF. This chain uses TRBV5-5 with TRBJ2-5, with D possibly matching TRBD2 (6 bases). The germline V gene has CDR1 SGHKS and CDR2 YYEKEE (reference sequence). V was cut by 4 bases and J by 5 bases, with 21 bases left in between. The CDR3 is 16 amino acids.

The chain carries TRBV7-9 and TRBJ1-1; D call uncertain. This CDR3 region has 13 residues. The V gene's germline CDR1 is SEHNR and CDR2 FQNEAQ (reference sequence). Trimming cost V 5 bases and J 3 bases, with 10 bases left between them. This CDR3 reads CASSRWSDTEAFF. CDR3 DNA sequence: TGTGCCAGCAGCCGGTGGAGCGACACTGAAGCTTTCTTT.

The chain is built from TRBV6-1 and TRBJ2-7; perhaps TRBD1 as D (6 bases). The CDR3 extends over 15 amino acids. Germline V lookup: CDR1 MNHNS, CDR2 SASEGT. Trimming pared 8 bases from V and 1 base from J, leaving 18 bases between. CDR3: CASWVRDKPSYEQYF. CDR3 coding DNA: TGTGCCAGCTGGGTCCGGGACAAACCTTCCTACGAGCAGTACTTC.

Concerning this clone: Additional DNA sequences in this sample encode the identical CDR3. This chain links TRBV25-1 with TRBJ1-3; D may be TRBD1 (6 bases). The germline gives CDR1 MGHDK, CDR2 SYGVNS. The CDR3 has 16 amino acids. V dropped 4 bases and J dropped 4 bases, with 17 bases sitting between them. The CDR3 protein is CASSAPGHLRGNTIYF. The CDR3 nucleotides read TGTGCCAGCAGTGCACCGGGACACCTAAGGGGAAACACCATATATTTT.

This chain connects TRBV4-1 to TRBJ2-7, with 11 bases aligning to TRBD1. The trim removed 4 bases at V and 5 bases at J, leaving 7 bases unmatched. Germline CDR1 and CDR2: MGHRA and YSYEKL. CDR3 length: 15 amino acids. The CDR3 nucleotides read TGCGCCAGCAGCCTACGGGACAGGGGGATCCACGAGCAGTACTTC. This gives the protein CASSLRDRGIHEQYF.

The rearrangement joins TRBV7-9 to TRBJ1-6; no clear D gene. Germline V gives CDR1 SEHNR, CDR2 FQNEAQ (reference sequence). The V end was cut by 7 bases, the J end by 4 bases, with 17 bases between. The CDR3 sequence is 16 residues long. CDR3: CASKDLTEAYNSPLHF. For the CDR3, the DNA is TGTGCCAGCAAGGACTTAACAGAGGCGTATAATTCACCCCTCCACTTT.